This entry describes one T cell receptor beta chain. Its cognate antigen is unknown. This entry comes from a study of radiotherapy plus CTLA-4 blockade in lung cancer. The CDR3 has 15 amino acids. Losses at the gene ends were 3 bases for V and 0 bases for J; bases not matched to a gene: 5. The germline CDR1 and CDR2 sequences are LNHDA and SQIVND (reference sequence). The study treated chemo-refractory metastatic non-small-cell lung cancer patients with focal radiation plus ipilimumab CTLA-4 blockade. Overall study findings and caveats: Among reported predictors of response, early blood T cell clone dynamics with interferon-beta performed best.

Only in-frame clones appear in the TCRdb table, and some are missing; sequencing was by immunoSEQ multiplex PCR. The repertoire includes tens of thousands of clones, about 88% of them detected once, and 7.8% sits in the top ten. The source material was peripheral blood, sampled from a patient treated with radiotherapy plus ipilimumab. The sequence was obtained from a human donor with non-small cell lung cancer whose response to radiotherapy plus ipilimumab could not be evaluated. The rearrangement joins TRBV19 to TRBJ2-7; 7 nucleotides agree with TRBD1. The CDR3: CASSIRDSISYEQYF. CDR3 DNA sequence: TGTGCCAGTAGTATTCGGGACAGCATCTCCTACGAGCAGTACTTC.